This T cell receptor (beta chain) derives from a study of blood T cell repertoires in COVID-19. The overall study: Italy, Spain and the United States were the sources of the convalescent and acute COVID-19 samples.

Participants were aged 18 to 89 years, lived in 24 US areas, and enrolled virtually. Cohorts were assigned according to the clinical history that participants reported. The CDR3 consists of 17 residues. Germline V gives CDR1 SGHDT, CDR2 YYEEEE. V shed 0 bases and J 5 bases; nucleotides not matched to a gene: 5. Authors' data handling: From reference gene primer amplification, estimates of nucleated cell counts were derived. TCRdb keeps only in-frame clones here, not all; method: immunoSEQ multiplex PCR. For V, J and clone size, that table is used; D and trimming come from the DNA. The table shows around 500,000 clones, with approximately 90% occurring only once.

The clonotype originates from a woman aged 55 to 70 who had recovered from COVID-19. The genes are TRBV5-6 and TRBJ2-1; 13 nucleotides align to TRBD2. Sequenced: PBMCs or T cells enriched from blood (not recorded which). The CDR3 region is CASSLGTSGGFHNEQFF. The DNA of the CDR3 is TGTGCCAGCAGCTTGGGGACTAGCGGGGGCTTCCACAATGAGCAGTTCTTC.